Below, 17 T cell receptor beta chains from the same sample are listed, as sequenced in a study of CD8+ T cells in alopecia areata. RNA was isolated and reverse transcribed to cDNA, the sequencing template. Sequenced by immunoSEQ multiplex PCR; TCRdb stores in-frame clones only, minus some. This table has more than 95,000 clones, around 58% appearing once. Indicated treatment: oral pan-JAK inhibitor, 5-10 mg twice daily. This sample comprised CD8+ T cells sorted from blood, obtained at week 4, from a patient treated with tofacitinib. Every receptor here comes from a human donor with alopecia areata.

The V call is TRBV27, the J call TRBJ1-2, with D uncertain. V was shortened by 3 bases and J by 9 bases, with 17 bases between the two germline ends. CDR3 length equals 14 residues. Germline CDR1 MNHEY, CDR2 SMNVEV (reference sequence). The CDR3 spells CASSFSRQMMSYTF. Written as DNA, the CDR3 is TGTGCCAGCAGTTTCAGCAGGCAGATGATGAGCTACACCTTC.

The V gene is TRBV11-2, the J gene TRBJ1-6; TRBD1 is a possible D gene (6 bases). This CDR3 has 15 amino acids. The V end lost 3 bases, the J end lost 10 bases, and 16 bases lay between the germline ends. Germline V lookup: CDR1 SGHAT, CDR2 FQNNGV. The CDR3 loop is CASSFPGEDSSPLHF. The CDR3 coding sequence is TGTGCCAGCAGCTTCCCAGGGGAAGATAGCTCACCCCTCCACTTT.

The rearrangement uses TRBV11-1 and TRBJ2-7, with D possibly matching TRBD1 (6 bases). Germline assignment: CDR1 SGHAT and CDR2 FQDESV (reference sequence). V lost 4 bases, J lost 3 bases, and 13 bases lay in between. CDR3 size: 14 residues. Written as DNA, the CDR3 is TGTGCCAGCAGCTCTCCGGGACACAACTACGAGCAGTACTTC. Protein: CASSSPGHNYEQYF.

The CDR3 coding sequence is TGTGCCTGGAGTGAGAGCACCGGGGAGCTGTTTTTT. This translates into CAWSESTGELFF. The J gene is TRBJ2-2, the V gene TRBV30; no clear D. This CDR3 spans 12 amino acids. V was cut by 1 base and J by 4 bases, with 4 bases left in between. CDR1 and CDR2 (germline): GTSNPN, SVGIG (reference sequence).

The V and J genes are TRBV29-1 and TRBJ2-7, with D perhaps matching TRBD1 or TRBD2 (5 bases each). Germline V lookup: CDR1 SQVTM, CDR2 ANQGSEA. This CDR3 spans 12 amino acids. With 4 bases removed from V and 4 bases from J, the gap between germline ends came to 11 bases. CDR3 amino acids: CSVVGTDYEQYF. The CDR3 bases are TGCAGCGTTGTAGGGACGGATTACGAGCAGTACTTC.

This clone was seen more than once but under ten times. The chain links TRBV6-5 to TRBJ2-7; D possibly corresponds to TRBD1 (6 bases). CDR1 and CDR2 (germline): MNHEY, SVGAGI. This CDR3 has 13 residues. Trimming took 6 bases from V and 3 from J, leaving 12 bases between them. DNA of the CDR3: TGTGCCAGCAGGCCGGACAGTTTCTACGAGCAGTACTTC. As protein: CASRPDSFYEQYF.

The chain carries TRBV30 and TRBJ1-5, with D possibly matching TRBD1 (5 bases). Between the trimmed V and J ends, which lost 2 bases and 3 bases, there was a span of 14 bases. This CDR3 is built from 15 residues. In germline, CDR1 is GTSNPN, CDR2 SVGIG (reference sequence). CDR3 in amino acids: CAWSIGRQLNQPQHF. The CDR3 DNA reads TGTGCCTGGAGTATCGGGCGACAGCTCAATCAGCCCCAGCATTTT.

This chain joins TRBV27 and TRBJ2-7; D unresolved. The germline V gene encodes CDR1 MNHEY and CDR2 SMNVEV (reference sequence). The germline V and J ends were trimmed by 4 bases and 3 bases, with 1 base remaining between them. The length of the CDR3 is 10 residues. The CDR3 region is CASSYYEQYF. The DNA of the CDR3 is TGTGCCAGCAGTTACTACGAGCAGTACTTC.

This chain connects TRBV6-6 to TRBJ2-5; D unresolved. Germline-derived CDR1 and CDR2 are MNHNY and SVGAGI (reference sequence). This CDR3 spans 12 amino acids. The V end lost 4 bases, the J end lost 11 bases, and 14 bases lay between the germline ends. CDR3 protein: CASSSARWGQYF. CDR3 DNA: TGTGCCAGCAGTTCCGCCCGGTGGGGACAGTACTTC.

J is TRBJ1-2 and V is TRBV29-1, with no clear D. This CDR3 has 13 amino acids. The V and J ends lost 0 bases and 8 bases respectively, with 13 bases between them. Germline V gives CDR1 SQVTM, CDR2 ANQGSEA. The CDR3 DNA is TGCAGCGTTGAAGATCAGGCCCCAAGGGGCTACACCTTC. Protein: CSVEDQAPRGYTF.

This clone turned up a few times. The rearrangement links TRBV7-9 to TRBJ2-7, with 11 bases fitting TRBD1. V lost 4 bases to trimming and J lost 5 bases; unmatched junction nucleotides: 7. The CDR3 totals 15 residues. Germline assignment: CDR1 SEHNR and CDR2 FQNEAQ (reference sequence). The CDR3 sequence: CASSSRTGGFHEQYF. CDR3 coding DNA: TGTGCCAGCAGCTCCCGGACAGGGGGCTTCCACGAGCAGTACTTC.

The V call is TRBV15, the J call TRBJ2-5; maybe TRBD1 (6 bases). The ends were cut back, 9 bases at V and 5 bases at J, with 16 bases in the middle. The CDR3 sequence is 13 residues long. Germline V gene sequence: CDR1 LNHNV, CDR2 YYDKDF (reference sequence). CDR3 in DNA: TGTGCCACGGGCTCGGACAGAGAGGAGACCCAGTACTTC. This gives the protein CATGSDREETQYF.

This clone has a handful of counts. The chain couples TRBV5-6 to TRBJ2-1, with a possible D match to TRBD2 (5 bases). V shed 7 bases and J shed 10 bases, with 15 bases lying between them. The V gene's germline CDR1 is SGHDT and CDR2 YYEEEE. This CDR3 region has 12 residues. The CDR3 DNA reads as TGTGCCAGCGGAGGTACGTTCGTGGAGCAGTTCTTC. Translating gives CASGGTFVEQFF.

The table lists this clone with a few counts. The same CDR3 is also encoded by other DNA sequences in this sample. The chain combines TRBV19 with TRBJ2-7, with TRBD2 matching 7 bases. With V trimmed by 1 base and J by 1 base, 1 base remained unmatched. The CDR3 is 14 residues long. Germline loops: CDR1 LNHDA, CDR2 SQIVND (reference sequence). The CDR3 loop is CASSIGGGSYEQYF. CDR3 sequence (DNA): TGTGCCAGTAGTATAGGCGGGGGATCCTACGAGCAGTACTTC.

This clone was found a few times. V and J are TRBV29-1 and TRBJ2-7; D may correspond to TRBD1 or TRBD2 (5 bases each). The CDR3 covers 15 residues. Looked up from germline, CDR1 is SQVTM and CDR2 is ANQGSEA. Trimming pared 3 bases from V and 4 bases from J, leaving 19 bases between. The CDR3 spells CSVDDGTTEGYEQYF. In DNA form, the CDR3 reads TGCAGCGTTGACGACGGGACCACTGAGGGGTACGAGCAGTACTTC.

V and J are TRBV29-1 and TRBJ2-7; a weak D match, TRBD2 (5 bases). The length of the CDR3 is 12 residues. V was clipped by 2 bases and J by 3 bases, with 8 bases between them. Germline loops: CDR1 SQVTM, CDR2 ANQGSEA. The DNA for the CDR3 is TGCAGCGTTGAAAAGACTAACTACGAGCAGTACTTC. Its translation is CSVEKTNYEQYF.

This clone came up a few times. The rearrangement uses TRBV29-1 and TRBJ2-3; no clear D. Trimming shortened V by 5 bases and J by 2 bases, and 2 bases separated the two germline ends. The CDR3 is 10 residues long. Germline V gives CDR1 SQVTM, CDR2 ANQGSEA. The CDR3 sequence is CSVFTDTQYF. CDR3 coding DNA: TGCAGCGTTTTCACAGATACGCAGTATTTT.